This T cell receptor (beta chain) is from a study of CD4 and CD8 cells across lung adenocarcinoma regions (dated by TCRdb to the late 2010s). Background for the entire study: The study compared tumor centers with tumor margins to examine intratumor heterogeneity of the T cell receptor repertoire.

The donors were patients who had localized lung adenocarcinoma, which is a subtype of non-small cell lung cancer. Samples were obtained from the centers of localized lung adenocarcinomas. For TCR repertoire analysis, CD4+ T cells from tumor tissue were profiled apart from CD8+ T cells. Notes on this clonotype: Its antigen is currently not known. Compared with germline, one end of the junction differs, possibly owing to a read error.

CDR1 and CDR2 are read off the germline V gene (reference sequence) as MNHEY and SMNVEV. The CDR3 runs 15 residues from the cysteine to the phenylalanine. Just the 45-base CDR3 DNA is kept, in frame starting at base 1. Libraries were built with PCR. TCRdb lists the instrument as HiSeq X Ten. The public reads were quality trimmed at Q25 with fastp and then assembled into clones with MiXCR by TCRdb, keeping productive beta chains. Here each entry gathers all rows of one CDR3 protein and keeps the most common genes and DNA. The sample table records 13,000 to 15,000 distinct CDR3 sequences; approximately 40% of these occur just once. The top ten clonotypes cover around 16% of the sample.

The rearranged segments are TRBV27 and TRBJ2-5, with 7 middle bases fitting TRBD2. Sequenced material: CD4+ T cells from the center of a lung tumor. Per the publication, the cell subset or site label means: tumor center region. The TCR sequence derives from a male donor with lung adenocarcinoma. The CD4 and CD8 labels of this study may be unreliable. The nucleotides are TGTGCCGCGGGGCCGGGGGGTCGATACACAGATACCCAGTACTTT. Translated, this gives CAAGPGGRYTDTQYF.